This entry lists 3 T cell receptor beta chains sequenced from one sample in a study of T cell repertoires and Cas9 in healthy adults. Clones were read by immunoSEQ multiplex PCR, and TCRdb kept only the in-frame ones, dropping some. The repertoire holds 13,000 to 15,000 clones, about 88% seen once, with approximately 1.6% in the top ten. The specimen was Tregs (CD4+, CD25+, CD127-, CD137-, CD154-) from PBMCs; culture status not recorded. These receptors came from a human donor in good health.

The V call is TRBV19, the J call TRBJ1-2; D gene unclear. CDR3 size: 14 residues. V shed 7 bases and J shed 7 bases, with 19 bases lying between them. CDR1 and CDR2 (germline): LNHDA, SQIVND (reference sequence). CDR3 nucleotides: TGTGCCAGTACCTTTTCTGGGGAACTGGGTGGCTACACCTTC. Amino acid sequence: CASTFSGELGGYTF.

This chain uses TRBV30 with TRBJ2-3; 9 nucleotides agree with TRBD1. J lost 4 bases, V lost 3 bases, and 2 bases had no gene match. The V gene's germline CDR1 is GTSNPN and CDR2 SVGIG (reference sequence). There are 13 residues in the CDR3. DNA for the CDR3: TGTGCCTGGAGGGGGACAGGGTCAGATACGCAGTATTTT. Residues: CAWRGTGSDTQYF.

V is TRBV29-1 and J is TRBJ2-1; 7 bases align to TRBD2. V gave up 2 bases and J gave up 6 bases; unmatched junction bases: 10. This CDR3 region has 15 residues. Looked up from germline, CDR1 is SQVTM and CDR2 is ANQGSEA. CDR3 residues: CSVEYGWGGRNEQFF. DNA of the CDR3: TGCAGCGTTGAATATGGGTGGGGGGGACGCAATGAGCAGTTCTTC.